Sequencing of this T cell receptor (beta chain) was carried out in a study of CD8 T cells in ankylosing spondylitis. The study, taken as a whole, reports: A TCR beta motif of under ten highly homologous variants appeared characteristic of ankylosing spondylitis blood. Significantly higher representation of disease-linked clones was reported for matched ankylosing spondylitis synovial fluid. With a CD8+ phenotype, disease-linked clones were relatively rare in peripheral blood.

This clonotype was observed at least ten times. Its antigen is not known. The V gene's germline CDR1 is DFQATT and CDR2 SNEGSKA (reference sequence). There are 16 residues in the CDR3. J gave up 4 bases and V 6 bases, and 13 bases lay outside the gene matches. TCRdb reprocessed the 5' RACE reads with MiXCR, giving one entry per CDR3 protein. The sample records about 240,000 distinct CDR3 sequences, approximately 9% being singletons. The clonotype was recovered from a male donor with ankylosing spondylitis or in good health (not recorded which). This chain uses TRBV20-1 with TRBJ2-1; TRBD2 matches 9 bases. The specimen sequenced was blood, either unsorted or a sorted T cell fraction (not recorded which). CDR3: CSATPATSGKYNEQFF. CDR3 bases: TGCAGTGCCACCCCCGCGACTAGCGGAAAATACAATGAGCAGTTCTTC.